This T cell receptor (beta chain) was obtained from a study of CD4 and CD8 cells across lung adenocarcinoma regions. Each CDR3 protein is one row after TCRdb ran MiXCR on the PCR reads. The table shows about 5,300 distinct CDR3 sequences, with 62% occurring only once. This clonotype was picked up a small number of times. Samples came from patients with localized non-small cell lung adenocarcinoma. The CDR3 contains 16 residues. Trimming at V came to 4 bases and at J to 5 bases, leaving 9 bases not matched to a gene. Germline-derived CDR1 and CDR2 are SGHTA and FQGNSA. This TCR derives from a female donor with lung adenocarcinoma. The CD4 and CD8 labels of this study may be unreliable. The sequencing input was CD4+ T cells from the center of a lung tumor. This sequence joins TRBV7-2 and TRBJ2-3, with 10 positions matching TRBD2. CDR3 bases: TGTGCCAGCAGCTCCCAAGCTAGCGGGAGTGGAGATACGCAGTATTTT. The encoded protein is CASSSQASGSGDTQYF.